This T cell receptor beta chain was profiled in a study of lymphopenia after photon versus proton radiotherapy. Broader study findings: Authors raise, but do not show, better survival with proton therapy.

V was cut by 4 bases and J by 6 bases, with 21 bases left in between. The CDR3 length is 16 residues. Germline CDR1 and CDR2: LGHNA and YNFKEQ. Clones were sequenced by immunoSEQ multiplex PCR, and TCRdb holds only the in-frame ones, with some missing. The sample shows roughly 42,000 clones, approximately 85% of them seen only once. This clone was detected a few times. Its target is not known. The receptor was isolated from a middle-aged man with gastric cancer. The J gene is TRBJ1-2, the V gene TRBV4-2; weak D call: TRBD1 (5 bases). Here the sequenced sample was peripheral blood, taken from a patient treated with photon-based radiotherapy. This CDR3 is CASSLILGEGLDGYTF. The CDR3 DNA is TGTGCCAGCAGCCTTATCCTGGGGGAAGGGCTGGATGGCTACACCTTC.